The rows below give T cell receptor beta chains drawn from one sample of a study of T cells after yellow fever vaccination. TCRdb processed the 5' RACE reads anew with MiXCR; each CDR3 protein has one entry. The sample has some 150,000 distinct CDR3 sequences, around 10% seen once. The sequenced sample was CD8+ T cells sorted from PBMCs, obtained 15 days after the yellow fever booster vaccination. These receptors originate from a man between 18 and 35 years old who received the YFV17D yellow fever vaccine. Both conserved end residues are trimmed from each CDR3. D genes are given only for firm matches.

TRBJ2-4	TRBV13	.	ASSRRGLSKNIQY
TRBJ2-3	TRBV15	.	ATSRDGPGTDTQY
TRBJ2-3	TRBV7-9	TRBD1	ASSPDRFNSDTQY
TRBJ2-1	TRBV7-6	.	ASSLGPGTYEQF
TRBJ2-3	TRBV20-1	TRBD2	SAERGGPDTQY
TRBJ2-2	TRBV15	.	ATSRDHGPGELF
TRBJ2-7	TRBV6-5	.	ASSYLKGEQY
TRBJ1-2	TRBV9	.	ASSVLGGPSDGYT
TRBJ1-1	TRBV7-2	.	ASSLERGAGTEAF
TRBJ2-1	TRBV24-1	TRBD1	ATSERKGAEGEQF
TRBJ2-1	TRBV27	TRBD1	ASSHRGTGGANEQF
TRBJ1-1	TRBV7-2	.	ASSRVVNQDTEAF
TRBJ2-2	TRBV20-1	.	SARDHGANTGELF
TRBJ2-6	TRBV7-8	.	ASAAVGGANVLT
TRBJ2-1	TRBV7-9	TRBD1	ASSPPDRANEQF
TRBJ1-1	TRBV11-2	TRBD1	ASSSPGGTARNTEAF
TRBJ1-1	TRBV4-1	.	ASSPVRGTEAF
TRBJ2-7	TRBV4-3	.	ASSQESSGYEQY
TRBJ2-2	TRBV5-6	.	ASSLLKEGNTGELF
TRBJ1-3	TRBV4-1	TRBD1	ASSQGQGNTIY
TRBJ2-2	TRBV6-1	TRBD2	ASSGTSGGVGELF
TRBJ2-6	TRBV9	.	ASSVVSGANVLT
TRBJ2-3	TRBV6-4	TRBD2	ASSDSTSGGPDTQY
TRBJ2-2	TRBV6-2/TRBV6-3	.	ASSYSYTGELF
TRBJ2-5	TRBV20-1	.	SARVGDLGVQETQY
TRBJ1-3	TRBV20-1	.	SASLVRSGNTIY
TRBJ2-1	TRBV7-2	.	ASSLFGVGSANNEQF
TRBJ2-3	TRBV5-1	.	ASSLGGEPRPQY
TRBJ2-3	TRBV28	.	ASSRDSTARDTQY
TRBJ2-3	TRBV7-6	.	ASSSSGQGTDTQY
TRBJ1-1	TRBV4-3	.	ASSQVVNTEAF
TRBJ1-1	TRBV7-2	.	ASSLGADSTEAF
TRBJ1-1	TRBV2	.	ASASDSLSPEAF
TRBJ1-1	TRBV20-1	.	SARDPGVIAF
TRBJ2-1	TRBV7-9	TRBD2	ASSPRGGPSADEQF
TRBJ2-1	TRBV12-3/TRBV12-4	TRBD1	ASSLTGTGDSEQF
TRBJ2-5	TRBV15	.	ATSRGPHQDRRETQY
TRBJ1-6	TRBV12-3/TRBV12-4	.	ASSLGITPNSPLH
TRBJ2-1	TRBV5-1	.	ASGRGDEQF
TRBJ2-3	TRBV5-1	.	ASSPRGSTSTDTQY
TRBJ1-1	TRBV29-1	.	SDNPPEAF
TRBJ2-2	TRBV20-1	.	SANGPGELF
TRBJ1-5	TRBV6-6	.	ASEKTPLNQPQH